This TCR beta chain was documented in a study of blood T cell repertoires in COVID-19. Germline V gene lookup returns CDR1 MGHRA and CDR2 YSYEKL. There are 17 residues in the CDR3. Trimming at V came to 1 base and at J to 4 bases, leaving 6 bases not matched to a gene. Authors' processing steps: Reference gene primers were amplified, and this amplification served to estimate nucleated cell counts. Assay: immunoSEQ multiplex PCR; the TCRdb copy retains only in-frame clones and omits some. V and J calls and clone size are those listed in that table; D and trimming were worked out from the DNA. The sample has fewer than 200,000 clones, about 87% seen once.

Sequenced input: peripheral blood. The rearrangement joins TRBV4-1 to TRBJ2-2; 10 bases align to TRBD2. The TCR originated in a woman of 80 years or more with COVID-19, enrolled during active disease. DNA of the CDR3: TGCGCCAGCAGCCAAGGAGGAGCGGGAGGGGGCACCGGGGAGCTGTTTTTT. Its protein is CASSQGGAGGGTGELFF.